This T cell receptor beta chain was profiled in a study of CD8+ T cells in alopecia areata. Whole-study context: The study gave treated patients oral tofacitinib at 5 to 10 mg twice daily. A 6-month off-drug phase came after tofacitinib, which had lasted 6 to 18 months.

Sequencing templates came from extracted RNA that was reverse transcribed into cDNA. The data were produced by immunoSEQ multiplex PCR, yet TCRdb's version contains in-frame clones alone and is incomplete. This sample carries roughly 180,000 clones, 63% of them seen once, and the ten largest clones take over 1.5%. A FACSAria was used to sort CD4+ and CD8+ T cells. These cells came from PBMCs. Sequenced here: CD4+ T cells sorted from blood, sampled at week 0. The origin of this receptor is a human donor with alopecia areata.

CDR3 DNA: TGTGCCAGCAGCGTAGAGCCTAGCGGTATGAACAATGAGCAGTTCTTC. Its translation: CASSVEPSGMNNEQFF. V gene TRBV9 combines with J gene TRBJ2-1; 7 bases line up with TRBD2. The CDR3 length is 16 residues. With V trimmed by 0 bases and J by 5 bases, 8 bases remained unmatched. Germline CDR1 is SGDLS and CDR2 is YYNGEE.